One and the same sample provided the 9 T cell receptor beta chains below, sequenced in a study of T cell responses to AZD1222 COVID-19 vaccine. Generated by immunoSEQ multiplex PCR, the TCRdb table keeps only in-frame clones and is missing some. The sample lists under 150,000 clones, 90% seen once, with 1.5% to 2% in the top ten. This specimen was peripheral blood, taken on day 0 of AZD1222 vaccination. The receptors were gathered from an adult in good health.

CDR3 DNA: TGTGCCTGGAGTGCGGGGGCAGGGGACGGCTACACCTTC. The encoded protein is CAWSAGAGDGYTF. This chain joins TRBV30 and TRBJ1-2, with D perhaps matching TRBD1 (6 bases). CDR1 is GTSNPN and CDR2 is SVGIG in the germline V gene (reference sequence). The CDR3 is 13 residues long. V lost 1 base and J lost 8, with 14 bases in between. Looking up the rest from reference TRBV30 and TRBJ1-2 gives the full variable domain: SQTIHQWPATLVQPVGSPLSLECTVEGTSNPNLYWYRQAAGRGLQLLFYSVGIGQISSEVPQNLSASRPQDRQFILSSKKLLLSDSGFYLCAWSAGAGDGYTFGSGTRLTVV.

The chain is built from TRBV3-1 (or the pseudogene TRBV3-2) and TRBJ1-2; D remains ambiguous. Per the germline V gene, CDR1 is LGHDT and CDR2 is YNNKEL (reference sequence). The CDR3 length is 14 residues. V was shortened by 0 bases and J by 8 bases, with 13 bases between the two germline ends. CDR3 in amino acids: CASSQDGLSGGYTF. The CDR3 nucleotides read TGTGCCAGCAGCCAAGACGGACTTTCGGGCGGCTACACCTTC.

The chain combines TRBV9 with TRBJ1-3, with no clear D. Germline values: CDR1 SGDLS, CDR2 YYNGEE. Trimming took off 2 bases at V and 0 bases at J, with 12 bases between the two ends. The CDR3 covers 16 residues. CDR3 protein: CASSVGQRHSGNTIYF. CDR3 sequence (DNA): TGTGCCAGCAGCGTCGGGCAGCGTCACTCTGGAAACACCATATATTTT.

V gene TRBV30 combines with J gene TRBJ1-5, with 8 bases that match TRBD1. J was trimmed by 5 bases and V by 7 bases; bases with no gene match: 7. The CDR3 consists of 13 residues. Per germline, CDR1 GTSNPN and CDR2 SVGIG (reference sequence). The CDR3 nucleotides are TGTGCCTCTTCGACAGGGGTGGATCAGCCCCAGCATTTT. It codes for CASSTGVDQPQHF.

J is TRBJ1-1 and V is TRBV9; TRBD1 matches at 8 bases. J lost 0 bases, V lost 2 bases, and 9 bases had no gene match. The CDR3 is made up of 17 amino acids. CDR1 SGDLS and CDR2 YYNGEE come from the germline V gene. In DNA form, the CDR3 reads TGTGCCAGCAGCGTGAAGGACAGGGCAATCATGAACACTGAAGCTTTCTTT. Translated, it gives CASSVKDRAIMNTEAFF.

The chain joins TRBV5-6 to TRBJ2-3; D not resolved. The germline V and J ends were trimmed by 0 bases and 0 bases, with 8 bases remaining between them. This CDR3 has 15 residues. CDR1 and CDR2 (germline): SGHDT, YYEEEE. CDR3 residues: CASSLETSSTDTQYF. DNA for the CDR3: TGTGCCAGCAGCTTGGAAACCTCTAGCACAGATACGCAGTATTTT.

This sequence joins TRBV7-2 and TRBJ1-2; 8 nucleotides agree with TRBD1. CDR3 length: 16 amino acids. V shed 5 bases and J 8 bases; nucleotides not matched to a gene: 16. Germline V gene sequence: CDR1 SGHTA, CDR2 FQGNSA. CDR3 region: CASSADRELLSRGYTF. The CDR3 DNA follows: TGTGCCAGCAGCGCGGACAGGGAGCTTTTGAGTAGGGGCTACACCTTC.

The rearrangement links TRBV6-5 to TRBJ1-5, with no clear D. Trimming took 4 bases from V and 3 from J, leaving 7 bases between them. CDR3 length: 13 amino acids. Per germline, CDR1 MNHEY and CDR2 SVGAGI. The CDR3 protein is CASSLAVNQPQHF. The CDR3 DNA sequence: TGTGCCAGCAGTTTGGCAGTCAATCAGCCCCAGCATTTT.

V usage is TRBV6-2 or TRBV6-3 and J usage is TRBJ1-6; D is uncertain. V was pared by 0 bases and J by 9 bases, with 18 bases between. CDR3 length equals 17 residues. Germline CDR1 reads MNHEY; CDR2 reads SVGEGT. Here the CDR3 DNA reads TGTGCCAGCAGTTACTCCCGAAATTGGGGTTTCGGTTCACCCCTCCACTTT. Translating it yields CASSYSRNWGFGSPLHF.